The entry that follows covers one T cell receptor (beta chain) sequence. Its antigen is unknown. The germline CDR1 and CDR2 sequences are SGHAT and FQNNGV. Unmatched junction bases numbered 3, after V lost 4 bases and J lost 5 bases. This CDR3 has 16 amino acids. In the PCR, 60 Vbeta and 13 Jbeta primers were used. Using immunoSEQ multiplex PCR, the repertoire was profiled, and TCRdb retains in-frame clones only, with some absent. The sample lists some 150,000 clones, around 82% occurring once. The data belong to a study of cytomegalovirus exposure and HLA in healthy donors. Whole-study results and caveats: In a later analysis, at a false discovery rate of 0.05, approximately 15,000 TCR beta sequences matched HLA alleles. An observed cluster of highly shared sequence variants was recorded as a likely sequencing artifact. Later analysis associated a missense DCLRE1C variant with TCR beta V- and J-gene trimming.

The V call is TRBV11-2, the J call TRBJ2-2, with TRBD2 identical over 14 bases. The sample comprised PBMCs. The sequence was collected from a young man in good health and CMV-seropositive. In DNA form, the CDR3 reads TGTGCCAGCAGCTGGGGACTAGCGGGAGAGACCGGGGAGCTGTTTTTT. It translates to CASSWGLAGETGELFF. Drawing the rest from reference TRBV11-2 and TRBJ2-2, the complete variable domain is EAGVAQSPRYKIIEKRQSVAFWCNPISGHATLYWYQQILGQGPKLLIQFQNNGVVDDSQLPKDRFSAERLKGVDSTLKIQPAKLEDSAVYLCASSWGLAGETGELFFGEGSRLTVL.